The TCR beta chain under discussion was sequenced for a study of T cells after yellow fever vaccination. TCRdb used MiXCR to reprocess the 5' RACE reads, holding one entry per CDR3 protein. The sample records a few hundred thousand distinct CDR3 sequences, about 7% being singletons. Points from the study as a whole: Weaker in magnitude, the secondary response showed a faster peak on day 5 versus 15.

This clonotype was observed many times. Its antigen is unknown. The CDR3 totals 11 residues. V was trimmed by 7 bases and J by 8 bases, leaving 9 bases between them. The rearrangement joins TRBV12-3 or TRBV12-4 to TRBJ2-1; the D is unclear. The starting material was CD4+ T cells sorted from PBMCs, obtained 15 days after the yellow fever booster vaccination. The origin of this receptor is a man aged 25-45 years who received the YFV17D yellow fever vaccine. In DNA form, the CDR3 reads TGTGCCAGCACCGGCGCAGATGAGCAGTTCTTC. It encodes CASTGADEQFF.